This T cell receptor (beta chain) appears in the sequencing data of a study of radiotherapy plus CTLA-4 blockade in lung cancer (dated by TCRdb to the late 2010s). At the level of the whole study: Objective responses occurred in 15% to 20% of enrolled patients, and around 29% achieved disease control. The investigation overall reported the following: After treatment with radiotherapy and ipilimumab, TCR clones that originated in tumors expanded in peripheral blood. Early dynamic changes in blood T cell clones, together with increased serum interferon-beta after radiation, were reported as the strongest predictors of response.

Libraries were made using the immunoSEQ multiplex PCR assay. TCRdb holds this immuneACCESS table with in-frame rearrangements only. Some clones are missing; in checked studies, unresolved V genes explain under half, and the rest has no known cause. The table for this sample lists tens of thousands of clones; 70% to 80% of them were counted only once. The ten largest make up over 7.5% of the sample. On this clone itself: Its binding antigen is unknown. Nothing much larger sits one base from this clone, and base qualities are not available.

The CDR3 goes from the cysteine to the phenylalanine over 15 residues. The read is trimmed to its CDR3 DNA, 45 bases read in frame from base 1. CDR1 and CDR2 are drawn from the germline V gene: SGDLS, YYNGEE. The junction shows trimming of 7 bases on V and 2 bases on J, and the gene matches do not reach 6 bases of it. The study tested focal radiation therapy combined with CTLA-4 blockade (ipilimumab) in patients with chemo-refractory metastatic non-small-cell lung cancer. The sequence was collected from a human donor with non-small cell lung cancer who had a complete response to radiotherapy plus ipilimumab. The specimen was peripheral blood, collected from a patient treated with radiotherapy plus ipilimumab. The sequence links TRBV9 to TRBJ2-6; the central 7 bases match TRBD1. The DNA sequence is as follows: TGTGCCAGCGGCCCAGGGACAGCTGGGGCCAACGTCCTGACTTTC. This is translated as CASGPGTAGANVLTF.